The TCR beta chain under discussion was sequenced for a study of T cell responses to AZD1222 COVID-19 vaccine. Trimming removed 9 bases at V and 12 bases at J, with 21 bases between. CDR3 length equals 13 residues. CDR1 and CDR2 (germline): SNHLY, FYNNEI. With respect to this clone: Antigen specificity is unknown.

Whole-study findings and limits: Clonal diversity may have been underestimated in mostly white British donors. Recipients of AZD1222 seropositive at baseline numbered only 5 to 7. Repertoires were obtained solely post-peak T cell response.

Some clones are missing from TCRdb's copy, which holds only in-frame ones; the method was immunoSEQ multiplex PCR. This sample has 95,000 to 110,000 clones; under 95% occur once, and the top ten carry about 20%. Source: peripheral blood, taken on day 0 of AZD1222 vaccination. This sequence originates from an adult in good health. This sequence joins TRBV2 and TRBJ2-1, with D perhaps assigned TRBD1 or TRBD2 (5 bases each). CDR3 nucleotides: TGTGCCAGTTTCCGGGACGGGCAGCTTGGGCAGTTCTTC. It codes for CASFRDGQLGQFF.